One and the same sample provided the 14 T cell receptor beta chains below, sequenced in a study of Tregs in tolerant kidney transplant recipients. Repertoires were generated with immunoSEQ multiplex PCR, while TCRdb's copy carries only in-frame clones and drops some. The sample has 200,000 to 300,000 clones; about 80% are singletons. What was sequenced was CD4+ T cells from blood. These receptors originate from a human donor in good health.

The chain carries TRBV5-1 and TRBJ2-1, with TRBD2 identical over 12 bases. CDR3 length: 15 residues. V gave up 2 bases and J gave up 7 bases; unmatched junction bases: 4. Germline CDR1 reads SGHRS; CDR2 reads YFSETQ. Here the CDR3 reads CASSFLAGGHNEQFF. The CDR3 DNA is TGCGCCAGCAGCTTCCTAGCGGGGGGGCATAATGAGCAGTTCTTC. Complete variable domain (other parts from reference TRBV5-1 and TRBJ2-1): KAGVTQTPRYLIKTRGQQVTLSCSPISGHRSVSWYQQTPGQGLQFLFEYFSETQRNKGNFPGRFSGRQFSNSRSEMNVSTLELGDSALYLCASSFLAGGHNEQFFGPGTRLTVL.

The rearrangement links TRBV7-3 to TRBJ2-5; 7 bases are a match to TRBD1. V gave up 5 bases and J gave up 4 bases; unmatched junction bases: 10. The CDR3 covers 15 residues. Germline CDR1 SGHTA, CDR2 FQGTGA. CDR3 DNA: TGTGCCAGCAGCCGAAGGGGGCAGGGGCGAGAGACCCAGTACTTC. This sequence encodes CASSRRGQGRETQYF.

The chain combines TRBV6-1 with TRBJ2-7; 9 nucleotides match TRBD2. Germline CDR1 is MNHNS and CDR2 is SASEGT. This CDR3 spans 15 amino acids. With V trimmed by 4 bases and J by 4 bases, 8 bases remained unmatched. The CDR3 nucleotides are TGTGCCAGCAGTGTTTGGCGGGAGGGCGGGTACGAGCAGTACTTC. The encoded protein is CASSVWREGGYEQYF.

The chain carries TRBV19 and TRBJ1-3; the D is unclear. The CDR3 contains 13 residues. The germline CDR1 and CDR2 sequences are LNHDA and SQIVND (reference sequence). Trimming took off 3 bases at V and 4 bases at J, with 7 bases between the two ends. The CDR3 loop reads CASSIPSGNTIYF. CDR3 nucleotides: TGTGCCAGTAGTATCCCGAGCGGAAACACCATATATTTT.

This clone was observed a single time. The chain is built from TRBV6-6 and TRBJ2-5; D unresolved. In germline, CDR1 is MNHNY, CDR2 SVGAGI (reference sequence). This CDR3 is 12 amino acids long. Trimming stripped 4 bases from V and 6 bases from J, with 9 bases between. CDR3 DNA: TGTGCCAGCAGTTCCCGGACCCAGACCCAGTACTTC. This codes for CASSSRTQTQYF.

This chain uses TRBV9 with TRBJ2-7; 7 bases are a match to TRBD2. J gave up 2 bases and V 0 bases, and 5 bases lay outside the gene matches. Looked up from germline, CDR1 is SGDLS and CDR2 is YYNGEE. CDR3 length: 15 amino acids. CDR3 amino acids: CASSVAPGGAYEQYF. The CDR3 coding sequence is TGTGCCAGCAGCGTAGCACCGGGGGGAGCCTACGAGCAGTACTTC.

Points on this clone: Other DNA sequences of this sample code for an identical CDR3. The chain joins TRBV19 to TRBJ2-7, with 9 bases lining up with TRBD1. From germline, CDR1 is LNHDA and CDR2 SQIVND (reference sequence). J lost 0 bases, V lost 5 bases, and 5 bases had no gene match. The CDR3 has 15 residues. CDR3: CASSPGTGSSYEQYF. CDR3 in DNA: TGTGCCAGTAGTCCGGGGACAGGGAGCTCCTACGAGCAGTACTTC.

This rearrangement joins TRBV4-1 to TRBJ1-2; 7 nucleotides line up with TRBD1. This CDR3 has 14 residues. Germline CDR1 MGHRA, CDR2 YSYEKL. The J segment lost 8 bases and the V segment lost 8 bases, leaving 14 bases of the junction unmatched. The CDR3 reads CASGRPGQRGGYTF. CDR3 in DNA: TGCGCCAGCGGAAGGCCGGGACAGAGGGGCGGCTACACCTTC.

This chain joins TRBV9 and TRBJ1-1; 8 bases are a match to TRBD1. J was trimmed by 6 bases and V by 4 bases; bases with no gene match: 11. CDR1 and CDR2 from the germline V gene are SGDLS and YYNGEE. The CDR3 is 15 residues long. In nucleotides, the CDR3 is TGTGCCAGCAGCTTCAGCCCGGACAGGGATGCTGAAGCTTTCTTT. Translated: CASSFSPDRDAEAFF.

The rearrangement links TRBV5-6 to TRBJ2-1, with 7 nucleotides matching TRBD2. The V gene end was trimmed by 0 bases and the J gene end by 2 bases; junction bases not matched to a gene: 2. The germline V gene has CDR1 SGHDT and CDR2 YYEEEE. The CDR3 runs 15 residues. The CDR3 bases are TGTGCCAGCAGCTTGGGGGCGGGAGCCTACAATGAGCAGTTCTTC. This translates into CASSLGAGAYNEQFF.

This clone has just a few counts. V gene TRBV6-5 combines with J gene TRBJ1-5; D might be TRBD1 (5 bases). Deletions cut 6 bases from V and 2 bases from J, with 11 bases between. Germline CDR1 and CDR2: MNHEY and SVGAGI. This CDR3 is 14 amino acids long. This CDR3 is CASSLKGGNQPQHF. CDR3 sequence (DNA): TGTGCCAGCAGCCTTAAAGGGGGCAATCAGCCCCAGCATTTT.

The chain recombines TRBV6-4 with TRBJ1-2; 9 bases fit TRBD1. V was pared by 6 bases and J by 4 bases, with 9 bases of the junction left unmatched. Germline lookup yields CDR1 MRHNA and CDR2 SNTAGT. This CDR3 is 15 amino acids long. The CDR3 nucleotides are TGTGCCAGCAGAGCTTCCGGGACAGGGTCCTATGGCTACACCTTC. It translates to CASRASGTGSYGYTF.

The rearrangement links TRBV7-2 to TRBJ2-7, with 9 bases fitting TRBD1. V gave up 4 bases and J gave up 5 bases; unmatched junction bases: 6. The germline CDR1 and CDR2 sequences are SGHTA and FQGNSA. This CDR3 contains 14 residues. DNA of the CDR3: TGTGCCAGCAGCTCACGGACAGGGGAAAACGAGCAGTACTTC. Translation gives CASSSRTGENEQYF.

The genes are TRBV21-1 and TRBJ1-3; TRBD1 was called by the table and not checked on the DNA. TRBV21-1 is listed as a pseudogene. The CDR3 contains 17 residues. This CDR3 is CASGGGLGKESGNTIYF. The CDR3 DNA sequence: TGTGCCAGCGGGGGCGGGTTGGGCAAAGAGTCTGGAAACACCATATATTTT.